These T cell receptor beta chains were read from a single sample in a study of STAT5B mutations in CD4+ large granular lymphocyte leukemia. The data were produced by immunoSEQ multiplex PCR, yet TCRdb's version contains in-frame clones alone and is incomplete. The sample records about 30,000 clones, 76% being singletons. The specimen was CD4+ T cells from blood buffy coats. Every receptor here comes from a human donor in good health. The CDR3 runs from the conserved cysteine through the conserved F or W.

J gene: TRBJ1-1; V gene: TRBV7-9; CDR3 protein: CASSLTAGKNTEAFF
J gene: TRBJ2-2; V gene: TRBV2; CDR3 protein: CASRLDRGRNTGELFF
J gene: TRBJ1-2; V gene: TRBV10-3; CDR3 protein: CAISERGEDGYTF
J gene: TRBJ2-1; V gene: TRBV19; CDR3 protein: CASSGSSYNEQFF
J gene: TRBJ2-7; V gene: TRBV28; CDR3 protein: CASSRGGTGGNEQYF
J gene: TRBJ2-4; V gene: TRBV5-1; CDR3 protein: CASSWDGPKNIQYF
J gene: TRBJ2-1; V gene: TRBV7-8; CDR3 protein: CASSPGAGAGYNEQFF
J gene: TRBJ2-7; V gene: TRBV4-3; CDR3 protein: CASSRTQGIYEQYF
J gene: TRBJ1-5; V gene: TRBV11-2; CDR3 protein: CASSLGRGSQPQHF
J gene: TRBJ1-2; V gene: TRBV18; CDR3 protein: CASSHQDGYGYTF
J gene: TRBJ1-5; V gene: TRBV2; CDR3 protein: CASTTGGAGQPQHF
J gene: TRBJ2-1; V gene: TRBV14; CDR3 protein: CASSRATSGSPYNEQFF